The rows below give T cell receptor beta chains drawn from one sample of a study of blood T cell repertoires in COVID-19. TCRdb keeps only in-frame clones here, not all; method: immunoSEQ multiplex PCR. The table lists around 94,000 clones, 87% of them singletons. Sequenced input: peripheral blood. The receptor set was obtained from a woman aged 45-65 years with COVID-19, enrolled during active disease. CDR3s include the opening cysteine and the closing phenylalanine or tryptophan. Fields, in order: CDR3 DNA, CDR3 protein, clone size, J gene, D gene, V gene. The D gene is left open where the match is weak. Size values are once, few and many counts, or a class for expanded clones, and some rows have none.

DNA: TGTGCCAGCAGTAGACAGGGGGCCTCCTACGAGCAGTACTTC
CDR3: CASSRQGASYEQYF
size: few
J: TRBJ2-7
D: TRBD1
V: TRBV6-2/TRBV6-3

DNA: TGTGCCAGCAGTTCCGGGGGACGCTCTGGGGCCAACGTCCTGACTTTC
CDR3: CASSSGGRSGANVLTF
size: once
J: TRBJ2-6
D: .
V: TRBV6-2/TRBV6-3

DNA: TGTGCGACTCGACAGGATGACAATTCACCCCTCCACTTT
CDR3: CATRQDDNSPLHF
size: .
J: TRBJ1-6
D: .
V: TRBV30

DNA: TGTGCCAGCAGCCTAACCCAGGGCGCCCCTGAAGCTTTCTTT
CDR3: CASSLTQGAPEAFF
size: .
J: TRBJ1-1
D: .
V: TRBV6-5

DNA: TGTGCCAGCAGTTACTCGGGCGGGGGGTACAATGAGCAGTTCTTC
CDR3: CASSYSGGGYNEQFF
size: .
J: TRBJ2-1
D: TRBD2
V: TRBV6-5

DNA: TGTGCCAGCAGCTCGGACGGGACTAGCGGCACAGATACGCAGTATTTT
CDR3: CASSSDGTSGTDTQYF
size: few
J: TRBJ2-3
D: TRBD2
V: TRBV7-3

DNA: TGCGCCAGCAGCCAAGGCGGGGTAGAACGTGGAAACACCATATATTTT
CDR3: CASSQGGVERGNTIYF
size: .
J: TRBJ1-3
D: .
V: TRBV4-1

DNA: TGTGCCAGCAGCCAATCGACAGGGACTTCACCCCTCCACTTT
CDR3: CASSQSTGTSPLHF
size: few
J: TRBJ1-6
D: TRBD1
V: TRBV9

DNA: TGTGCCAGCAGTGCAGAAAAGAACACTGAAGCTTTCTTT
CDR3: CASSAEKNTEAFF
size: .
J: TRBJ1-1
D: .
V: TRBV2

DNA: TGTGCCAGCAGCTTAAGTACTAGCGGGTCAACCCATGAGCAGTTCTTC
CDR3: CASSLSTSGSTHEQFF
size: .
J: TRBJ2-1
D: TRBD2
V: TRBV7-2

DNA: TGTGCCAGCAGTTCCCGACAGGGGGAGACCCAGTACTTC
CDR3: CASSSRQGETQYF
size: .
J: TRBJ2-5
D: TRBD1
V: TRBV6-6

DNA: TGCAGCGTCGCCGGGACTAGCGGGGTGAGCTCCTACAATGAGCAGTTCTTC
CDR3: CSVAGTSGVSSYNEQFF
size: .
J: TRBJ2-1
D: TRBD2
V: TRBV29-1

DNA: TGTGCCAGCAGCAACCTCAGGGGCAGTTATGAAAAACTGTTTTTT
CDR3: CASSNLRGSYEKLFF
size: .
J: TRBJ1-4
D: .
V: TRBV7-2

DNA: TGTGCCAACAGAATCCAGCGGGGGTACAATGAGCAGTTCTTC
CDR3: CANRIQRGYNEQFF
size: .
J: TRBJ2-1
D: TRBD2
V: TRBV2

DNA: TGTGCCAGCAGCCCTACGGGACAGAAGAGAAATTCACCCCTCCACTTT
CDR3: CASSPTGQKRNSPLHF
size: .
J: TRBJ1-6
D: TRBD1
V: TRBV7-2

DNA: TGTGCCAGCAGCCAAGGGACAGTATATGGCTACACCTTC
CDR3: CASSQGTVYGYTF
size: .
J: TRBJ1-2
D: .
V: TRBV3-1/TRBV3-2

DNA: TGTGCCAGCACAAGGGAGGGTAAACAGCCCCAGCATTTT
CDR3: CASTREGKQPQHF
size: .
J: TRBJ1-5
D: .
V: TRBV2

DNA: TGTGCCAGCTCACCCTTAGCGGGGTTAAAGAACGAGCAGTACTTC
CDR3: CASSPLAGLKNEQYF
size: .
J: TRBJ2-7
D: TRBD2
V: TRBV18

DNA: TGTGCCAGCAGGTCCGGGGAGACCCAGTACTTC
CDR3: CASRSGETQYF
size: .
J: TRBJ2-5
D: .
V: TRBV6-5